This TCR beta chain was captured in a study of tumor-infiltrating lymphocytes in primary liver carcinoma. Study as a whole: Both sexes were represented among patients, who were 30 to 69 years old. Every sample contained roughly 3.5 to 7.13 million productive TCRbeta reads, and these numbers were similar from one tissue type to another.

For blood RNA, unsorted whole blood served as the source, and germline DNA was extracted too. The patients lived with chronic HBV infection and had not yet received any treatment. Germline V CDR1 and CDR2: LGHNA, YSLEER. There are 16 residues in the CDR3. The V end lost 1 base, the J end lost 1 base, and 8 bases lay between the germline ends. TCR beta cDNA was prepared out of roughly 500 ng total RNA by means of a constant-region primer. Three-round nested multiplex PCR performed with slightly modified ARM-PCR produced the TCR beta libraries. It was with TRBV1-TRBV30 forward primers and a C-beta reverse primer that the first two PCR rounds were run, at around 9 cycles each. TCRdb redid the calling of the multiplex PCR reads with MiXCR, one entry per CDR3 protein. The sample includes a few hundred thousand distinct CDR3 sequences, more than 55% seen only once; the top ten take over 15%. This clonotype came up many times.

V usage is TRBV4-3 and J usage is TRBJ2-6, with D uncertain. The material sequenced was peripheral blood. This clonotype was sampled from a woman between 25 and 40 years old with primary liver carcinoma and hepatitis B virus infection. CDR3 nucleotides: TGCGCCAGCAGCCAAGTCGATTTGTCTGGGGCCAACGTCCTGACTTTC. This codes for CASSQVDLSGANVLTF.